The rows below give T cell receptor beta chains drawn from one sample of a study of T cells in Graves' hyperthyroidism and ophthalmopathy. TCRdb recomputed calls from the multiplex PCR reads with MiXCR, one row per CDR3 protein. Seen here are around 210,000 distinct CDR3 sequences, roughly a sixth observed once, and the top ten hold around 48%. Sequencing was done on a sample of blood. These receptors were obtained from a woman in her forties or fifties with Graves' hyperthyroidism. The CDR3 runs from the conserved cysteine through the conserved F or W. A D gene is named only where the DNA matches it firmly. Clone size is not always given. Where it is, it says once, few, many or a class for expanded clones.

TRBV7-9	few	TRBJ1-5	TRBD1	CASSLAGRGHGEPQHF	TGTGCCAGCAGCTTAGCTGGCAGGGGGCATGGAGAGCCCCAGCATTTT
TRBV6-1	many	TRBJ2-7	TRBD1	CASRGGVYEQYF	TGTGCCAGCCGAGGGGGCGTCTACGAGCAGTACTTC
TRBV3-1	many	TRBJ1-1	NA	CASSQAPTMNTEAFF	TGTGCCAGCAGCCAAGCGCCGACAATGAACACTGAAGCTTTCTTT
TRBV20-1	once	TRBJ1-5	NA	CSASPNSPNQPQRF	TGCAGTGCTAGCCCCAACAGCCCCAATCAGCCCCAGCGTTTT
TRBV3-1	NA	TRBJ2-5	NA	CASSQLWTQYF	TGTGCCAGCAGCCAGCTCTGGACCCAGTACTTC
TRBV6-4	many	TRBJ2-1	TRBD2	CASSDSRLAGKNEQFF	TGTGCCAGCAGTGACTCTAGACTAGCGGGGAAGAATGAGCAGTTCTTC
TRBV7-9	once	TRBJ1-1	NA	CASTPGAEAFF	TGTGCCAGCACTCCAGGGGCTGAAGCTTTCTTT
TRBV20-1	many	TRBJ1-5	TRBD1	CSAAQGAYNQPQHF	TGCAGTGCGGCACAGGGGGCCTACAATCAGCCCCAGCATTTT
TRBV28	few	TRBJ2-7	NA	CASSFSGPLFEQYF	TGTGCCAGCAGTTTTTCAGGGCCATTGTTCGAGCAGTACTTC
TRBV4-1	few	TRBJ2-5	NA	CASSQGTASNQETQYF	TGCGCCAGCAGCCAAGGGACAGCCTCAAACCAAGAGACCCAGTACTTC
TRBV10-3	few	TRBJ1-1	TRBD1	CAIKGQMNTEAFF	TGTGCCATCAAGGGACAGATGAACACTGAAGCTTTCTTT
TRBV20-1	NA	TRBJ2-7	TRBD2	CSARDAQRGLAVGEQYF	TGCAGTGCTAGAGATGCCCAAAGAGGACTAGCGGTGGGGGAGCAGTACTTC
TRBV29-1	many	TRBJ1-2	NA	CSVEVQDYGYTF	TGCAGCGTTGAGGTCCAGGACTATGGCTACACCTTC
TRBV7-7	many	TRBJ2-5	NA	CASSFMFGSQETQYF	TGTGCTAGCAGCTTCATGTTCGGCAGCCAAGAGACCCAGTACTTC
TRBV7-8	NA	TRBJ1-3	NA	CASSLVVRGPTRNTIYF	TGTGCCAGCAGCTTAGTCGTCAGGGGCCCTACTAGAAACACCATATATTTT
TRBV7-3	many	TRBJ1-2	NA	CATRHNPGYTF	TGTGCCACCAGACACAACCCTGGCTACACCTTC
TRBV2	many	TRBJ1-5	NA	CASRGGTNSNQPQHF	TGTGCCAGCAGGGGGGGCACAAATAGCAATCAGCCCCAGCATTTT
TRBV6-1	many	TRBJ2-7	TRBD1	CASRGTDRGNYEQYF	TGTGCCAGCAGGGGGACCGACAGGGGAAACTACGAGCAGTACTTC
TRBV6-1	NA	TRBJ2-3	NA	CASSDSVNTDTQYF	TGTGCCAGCAGTGATTCTGTTAACACAGATACGCAGTATTTT
TRBV19	NA	TRBJ2-1	TRBD2	CASSMGTGRPSGIIFEQFF	TGTGCCAGTAGTATGGGAACTGGGCGGCCTAGCGGGATCATATTTGAGCAGTTCTTC
TRBV12-3/TRBV12-4	many	TRBJ2-3	NA	CASRGGGIADTQYF	TGTGCCAGTCGAGGGGGCGGGATCGCAGATACGCAGTATTTT
TRBV20-1	NA	TRBJ2-7	NA	CSARWVRDEQYF	TGCAGTGCTAGATGGGTCAGGGACGAGCAGTACTTC
TRBV3-1	NA	TRBJ2-3	TRBD1	CASSQTGTGTDTQYF	TGTGCCAGCAGCCAAACCGGGACAGGGACAGATACGCAGTATTTT
TRBV29-1	many	TRBJ2-3	NA	CSVREPATDTQYF	TGCAGCGTCCGGGAACCGGCCACAGATACGCAGTATTTT
TRBV7-3	many	TRBJ2-1	NA	CASSLPGLYNEQFF	TGTGCCAGCAGCTTACCGGGACTCTACAATGAGCAGTTCTTC
TRBV3-1	NA	TRBJ2-7	TRBD2	CASSQDIAGGFNEQYF	TGTGCCAGCAGCCAAGATATCGCGGGAGGGTTCAACGAGCAGTACTTC
TRBV27	many	TRBJ2-1	NA	CASTRLNEQFF	TGTGCCAGCACTAGGTTGAATGAGCAGTTCTTC
TRBV29-1	few	TRBJ1-4	TRBD1	CSVQGWTGPNEKLFF	TGCAGCGTTCAGGGATGGACAGGGCCTAATGAAAAACTGTTTTTT
TRBV5-1	many	TRBJ2-3	NA	CASSWTGADTQYF	TGCGCCAGCAGCTGGACGGGAGCAGATACGCAGTATTTT
TRBV11-1	many	TRBJ2-1	TRBD2	CASSLDAGGFYNEQFF	TGTGCCAGCAGCTTAGACGCGGGAGGATTCTACAATGAGCAGTTCTTC
TRBV25-1	NA	TRBJ2-1	NA	CASSELGSPGDGWKFF	TGTGCCAGCAGTGAGCTGGGCTCACCAGGCGACGGGTGGAAGTTCTTC
TRBV7-9	many	TRBJ1-2	TRBD1	CASSPPIGQGENYGYTF	TGTGCCAGCAGCCCTCCGATAGGACAGGGGGAGAACTATGGCTACACCTTC
TRBV10-1	few	TRBJ1-6	TRBD1	CASSPTGENSPLHF	TGCGCCAGCAGCCCAACAGGGGAAAATTCACCCCTCCACTTT
TRBV7-2	many	TRBJ2-2	NA	CASSQDRGWTGELFF	TGTGCCAGCAGCCAAGACAGAGGTTGGACCGGGGAGCTGTTTTTT
TRBV20-1	few	TRBJ2-5	TRBD1	CSASDRDRGQETQYF	TGCAGTGCTTCAGACCGGGACAGGGGGCAAGAGACCCAGTACTTC
TRBV4-2	NA	TRBJ2-7	TRBD1	CASSQDRSGGYEQYF	TGTGCCAGCAGCCAAGATCGGTCAGGGGGCTACGAGCAGTACTTC
TRBV27	few	TRBJ2-1	NA	CASSDASIEQFF	TGTGCCAGCAGCGACGCTAGCATTGAGCAGTTCTTC
TRBV6-5	many	TRBJ2-1	NA	CASSYSGTHSYNEQFF	TGTGCCAGCAGTTACTCGGGGACACACTCCTACAATGAGCAGTTCTTC
TRBV7-9	NA	TRBJ2-7	NA	CASHRGGSLVGAYEQYF	TGTGCCAGCCATAGAGGCGGCAGCCTAGTGGGGGCCTACGAGCAGTACTTC
TRBV9	many	TRBJ2-1	TRBD2	CASSLQRGTSVTSSYNEQFF	TGTGCCAGCAGCTTACAACGGGGGACTAGCGTGACGTCCTCCTACAATGAGCAGTTCTTC
TRBV9	few	TRBJ2-4	NA	CASSVFGGFVAKNIQYF	TGTGCCAGCAGCGTATTCGGAGGGTTTGTCGCCAAAAACATTCAGTACTTC
TRBV28	NA	TRBJ2-6	NA	CASSPPVTGANVLTF	TGTGCCAGCAGTCCCCCCGTAACAGGGGCCAACGTCCTGACTTTC
TRBV9	many	TRBJ2-5	NA	CASSVAPSEQETQYF	TGTGCCAGCAGCGTAGCGCCTAGCGAACAAGAGACCCAGTACTTC
TRBV11-3	many	TRBJ1-1	NA	CASSSSSNTEAFF	TGTGCCAGCAGCTCTAGTTCGAACACTGAAGCTTTCTTT
TRBV2	many	TRBJ2-5	NA	CASSEALIEDRYDVRHQETQYF	TGTGCCAGCAGTGAAGCCCTCATAGAAGACAGATACGACGTCCGTCACCAAGAGACCCAGTACTTC
TRBV6-1	many	TRBJ1-6	TRBD1	CASSLYRDRANSPLHF	TGTGCCAGCAGTTTATACCGGGACAGGGCAAATTCACCCCTCCACTTT
TRBV7-9	many	TRBJ2-7	TRBD1	CASSLRGQGDHEQYF	TGTGCCAGCAGCTTAAGGGGACAGGGGGACCACGAGCAGTACTTC
TRBV12-3/TRBV12-4	many	TRBJ1-5	NA	CASRQDNQPQHF	TGTGCCAGCAGGCAGGACAATCAGCCCCAGCATTTT
TRBV30	many	TRBJ2-1	NA	CAWSVYRNEQFF	TGTGCCTGGAGCGTGTATAGGAATGAGCAGTTCTTC
TRBV18	many	TRBJ1-1	NA	CASSRSGVGDTEAFF	TGTGCCAGCTCACGATCGGGGGTCGGGGACACTGAAGCTTTCTTT
TRBV10-3	many	TRBJ1-2	NA	CAIATVYGYTF	TGTGCCATCGCGACAGTCTATGGCTACACCTTC